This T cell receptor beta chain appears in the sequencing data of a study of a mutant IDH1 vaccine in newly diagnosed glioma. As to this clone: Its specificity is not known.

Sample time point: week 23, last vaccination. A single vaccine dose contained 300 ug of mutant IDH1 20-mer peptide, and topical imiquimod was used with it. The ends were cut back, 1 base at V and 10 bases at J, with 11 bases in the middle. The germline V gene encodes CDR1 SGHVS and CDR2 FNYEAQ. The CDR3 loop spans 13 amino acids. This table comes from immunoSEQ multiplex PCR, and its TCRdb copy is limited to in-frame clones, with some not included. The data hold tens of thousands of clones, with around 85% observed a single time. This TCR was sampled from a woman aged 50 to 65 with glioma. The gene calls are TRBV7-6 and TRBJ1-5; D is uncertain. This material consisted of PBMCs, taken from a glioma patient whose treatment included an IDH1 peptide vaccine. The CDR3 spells CASSLDSPYPQHF. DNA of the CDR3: TGTGCCAGCAGCTTAGACAGCCCTTATCCCCAGCATTTT. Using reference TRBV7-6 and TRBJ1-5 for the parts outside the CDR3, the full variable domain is GAGVSQSPRYKVTKRGQDVALRCDPISGHVSLYWYRQALGQGPEFLTYFNYEAQQDKSGLPNDRFSAERPEGSISTLTIQRTEQRDSAMYRCASSLDSPYPQHFGDGTRLSIL.